This TCR beta chain was captured by sequencing in a study of Ad26.COV2.S vaccination and SARS-CoV-2 variants. Study information: Donor was one of the participants in the Ad26.COV2.S arm of the COV1001 trial.

This sample's treatment: roughly 20 received Ad26.COV2.S at low or high dose, single or two shots; 5 received placebo; per-sample allocation not given. All samples were drawn on day 63, counting from the first vaccine or placebo injection. Whole-study findings and limits: Total responses of T cells may have been underestimated by the analyses of TCR breadth and depth. Similar non-spike TCR breadth was observed in recipients of vaccine and of placebo. Greater spike-specific TCR breadth was seen in vaccine recipients than in placebo recipients.

This CDR3 is built from 15 residues. The germline gives CDR1 SQVTM, CDR2 ANQGSEA. V gave up 0 bases and J gave up 1 base, with 12 bases separating them. On this clone: Antigen specificity is unknown.

Here immunoSEQ multiplex PCR was the method, and the copy in TCRdb shows in-frame clones only, minus some. This table holds 350,000 to 550,000 clones, about 91% found once. The rearrangement joins TRBV29-1 to TRBJ1-1, with D unresolved. This TCR was sampled from a person aged 18-65 years who received the Ad26.COV2.S COVID-19 vaccine or a placebo. The source was peripheral blood, collected in a trial of Ad26.COV2.S vaccine versus placebo. The CDR3, as DNA: TGCAGCGTTGAAGATATCGGGCAGAGGAACACTGAAGCTTTCTTT. It translates to CSVEDIGQRNTEAFF. Using reference TRBV29-1 and TRBJ1-1 for the parts outside the CDR3, the full variable domain is SAVISQKPSRDICQRGTSLTIQCQVDSQVTMMFWYRQQPGQSLTLIATANQGSEATYESGFVIDKFPISRPNLTFSTLTVSNMSPEDSSIYLCSVEDIGQRNTEAFFGQGTRLTVV.